This TCR beta chain was sequenced in a study of CD8+CD57+ T cells in acquired aplastic anemia. Genomic DNA constituted the template upon which TCR beta VDJ and CDR3 profiling was performed. TCRdb re-called the reads with MiXCR, one entry per CDR3 protein. The data contain 400,000 to 600,000 distinct CDR3 sequences, approximately 33% of them singletons. Patients sequenced had flow cytometry evidence of CD8+CD57+ cell expansion. This clonotype was counted many times. Trimming removed 4 bases from V and 2 bases from J, with 12 bases in between. Germline V lookup: CDR1 SGHTS, CDR2 YDEGEE. The CDR3 loop spans 15 amino acids.

The chain carries TRBV5-8 and TRBJ2-2; no clear D. This TCR was recovered from a human donor with aplastic anemia. Sequencing input: sorted CD4+, CD8+, or CD8+CD57+ T cells (not recorded which) from PBMCs. CDR3 DNA sequence: TGTGCCAGCAGCCTCCCGACCGGCAACACCGGGGAGCTGTTTTTT. Amino acids: CASSLPTGNTGELFF.